Listed below are T cell receptor beta chains from one sample, sequenced in a study of human T cells and chemical hapten exposure. TCRdb reprocessed the RACE reads with MiXCR, giving one entry per CDR3 protein. The table has about 51,000 distinct CDR3 sequences, about 9.2% seen once. Sample: whole blood, taken in connection with sensitization to the hapten diphenylcyclopropenone (DPC). These receptor sequences come from a woman aged 40 to 55 with alopecia areata. Some clones in this sample may be carry-over from other donors' samples. Each CDR3 is given with its conserved first and last residue. D genes are given only for firm matches. Some rows have no size entry. The others give once, few or many, or a class for an expanded clone.

cdr3_length	d_call	v_call	j_call	clone_size	cdr3_nt	cdr3_aa
15	.	TRBV6-2/TRBV6-3	TRBJ1-5	few	TGTGCCAGCACCCCCCCGGGGGACCCCAATCAGCCCCAGCATTTT	CASTPPGDPNQPQHF
14	.	TRBV7-6	TRBJ2-2	many	TGTGCCAGCAGCTCTAACAGGGTCACCGGGGAGCTGTTTTTT	CASSSNRVTGELFF
13	.	TRBV7-3	TRBJ2-2	many	TGTGCCAGCAGCTTATTGAACACCGGGGAGCTGTTTTTT	CASSLLNTGELFF
17	TRBD1	TRBV7-2	TRBJ2-1	many	TGTGCCAGCAGCTTAGCCCAACCAGGGGGCTCCTACAATGAGCAGTTCTTC	CASSLAQPGGSYNEQFF
13	.	TRBV11-1	TRBJ2-5	.	TGTGCCAGCAGCGGGGGGTACCAAGAGACCCAGTACTTC	CASSGGYQETQYF
14	.	TRBV12-3/TRBV12-4	TRBJ2-7	few	TGTGCCAGCAGTGTTCAGGGAATAGGTTACGAGCAGTACTTC	CASSVQGIGYEQYF
14	.	TRBV14	TRBJ1-3	many	TGTGCCAGCAGCCCCGGGGTGGTCGGAAACACCATATATTTT	CASSPGVVGNTIYF
14	.	TRBV12-3/TRBV12-4	TRBJ2-2	many	TGTGCCAGCAGTTCCGGGACTGTGGTCAGGGAGCTGTTTTTT	CASSSGTVVRELFF
15	.	TRBV7-9	TRBJ1-5	many	TGTGCCAGCAGCCCCGGTGGTCAGCTCAATCAGCCCCAGCATTTT	CASSPGGQLNQPQHF
12	.	TRBV29-1	TRBJ2-1	many	TGCAGCGTTGCCCCTGGAGGGAATGAGCAGTTCTTC	CSVAPGGNEQFF
16	TRBD1	TRBV5-1	TRBJ1-4	.	TGCGCCAGCAGCTTGGCCGTAGTCAGGGGGAATGAAAAACTGTTTTTT	CASSLAVVRGNEKLFF
13	.	TRBV5-6	TRBJ1-2	many	TGTGCCAGCAGCTTAACACCGATCTATGGCTACACCTTC	CASSLTPIYGYTF
13	TRBD2	TRBV20-1	TRBJ2-7	many	TGCAGTGCTCCGGGACTAGCGGGCTACGAGCAGTACTTC	CSAPGLAGYEQYF
15	.	TRBV5-1	TRBJ1-1	few	TGCGCCAGCAGCTTGGAAAGGGCCATGAACACTGAAGCTTTCTTT	CASSLERAMNTEAFF
14	.	TRBV30	TRBJ1-1	many	TGTGCCTGGAGTGTGACAAGGGGCGACACTGAAGCTTTCTTT	CAWSVTRGDTEAFF
18	TRBD2	TRBV6-2/TRBV6-3	TRBJ2-7	many	TGTGCCAGCGCTCCGTTGGGACTAGCGGGAGGAAGCTCCTACGAGCAGTACTTC	CASAPLGLAGGSSYEQYF
16	TRBD1	TRBV27	TRBJ1-1	.	TGTGCCAGCAGTTTTTCCCTCGGACAGGGGAGTTCTGAAGCTTTCTTT	CASSFSLGQGSSEAFF
12	.	TRBV29-1	TRBJ1-2	.	TGCAGCGTTTCCCAGGGGAGGGAAGGCTACACCTTC	CSVSQGREGYTF
14	.	TRBV18	TRBJ1-1	many	TGTGCCAGCTCACCGCGGACAGAGAACACTGAAGCTTTCTTT	CASSPRTENTEAFF
15	.	TRBV6-2/TRBV6-3	TRBJ2-7	.	TGTGCCAGCAGTTACTCGGCGACATCCTCCTACGAGCAGTACTTC	CASSYSATSSYEQYF
13	.	TRBV7-2	TRBJ2-2	few	TGTGCCAGCAGCAAAGGGAGGACCGGGGAGCTGTTTTTT	CASSKGRTGELFF
16	.	TRBV6-2/TRBV6-3	TRBJ1-6	many	TGTGCCAGCAGTGCCAGCACCGGAATATATAATTCACCCCTCCACTTT	CASSASTGIYNSPLHF
12	.	TRBV28	TRBJ1-3	many	TGTGCCAGCAGTTTAAATGGAAACACCATATATTTT	CASSLNGNTIYF